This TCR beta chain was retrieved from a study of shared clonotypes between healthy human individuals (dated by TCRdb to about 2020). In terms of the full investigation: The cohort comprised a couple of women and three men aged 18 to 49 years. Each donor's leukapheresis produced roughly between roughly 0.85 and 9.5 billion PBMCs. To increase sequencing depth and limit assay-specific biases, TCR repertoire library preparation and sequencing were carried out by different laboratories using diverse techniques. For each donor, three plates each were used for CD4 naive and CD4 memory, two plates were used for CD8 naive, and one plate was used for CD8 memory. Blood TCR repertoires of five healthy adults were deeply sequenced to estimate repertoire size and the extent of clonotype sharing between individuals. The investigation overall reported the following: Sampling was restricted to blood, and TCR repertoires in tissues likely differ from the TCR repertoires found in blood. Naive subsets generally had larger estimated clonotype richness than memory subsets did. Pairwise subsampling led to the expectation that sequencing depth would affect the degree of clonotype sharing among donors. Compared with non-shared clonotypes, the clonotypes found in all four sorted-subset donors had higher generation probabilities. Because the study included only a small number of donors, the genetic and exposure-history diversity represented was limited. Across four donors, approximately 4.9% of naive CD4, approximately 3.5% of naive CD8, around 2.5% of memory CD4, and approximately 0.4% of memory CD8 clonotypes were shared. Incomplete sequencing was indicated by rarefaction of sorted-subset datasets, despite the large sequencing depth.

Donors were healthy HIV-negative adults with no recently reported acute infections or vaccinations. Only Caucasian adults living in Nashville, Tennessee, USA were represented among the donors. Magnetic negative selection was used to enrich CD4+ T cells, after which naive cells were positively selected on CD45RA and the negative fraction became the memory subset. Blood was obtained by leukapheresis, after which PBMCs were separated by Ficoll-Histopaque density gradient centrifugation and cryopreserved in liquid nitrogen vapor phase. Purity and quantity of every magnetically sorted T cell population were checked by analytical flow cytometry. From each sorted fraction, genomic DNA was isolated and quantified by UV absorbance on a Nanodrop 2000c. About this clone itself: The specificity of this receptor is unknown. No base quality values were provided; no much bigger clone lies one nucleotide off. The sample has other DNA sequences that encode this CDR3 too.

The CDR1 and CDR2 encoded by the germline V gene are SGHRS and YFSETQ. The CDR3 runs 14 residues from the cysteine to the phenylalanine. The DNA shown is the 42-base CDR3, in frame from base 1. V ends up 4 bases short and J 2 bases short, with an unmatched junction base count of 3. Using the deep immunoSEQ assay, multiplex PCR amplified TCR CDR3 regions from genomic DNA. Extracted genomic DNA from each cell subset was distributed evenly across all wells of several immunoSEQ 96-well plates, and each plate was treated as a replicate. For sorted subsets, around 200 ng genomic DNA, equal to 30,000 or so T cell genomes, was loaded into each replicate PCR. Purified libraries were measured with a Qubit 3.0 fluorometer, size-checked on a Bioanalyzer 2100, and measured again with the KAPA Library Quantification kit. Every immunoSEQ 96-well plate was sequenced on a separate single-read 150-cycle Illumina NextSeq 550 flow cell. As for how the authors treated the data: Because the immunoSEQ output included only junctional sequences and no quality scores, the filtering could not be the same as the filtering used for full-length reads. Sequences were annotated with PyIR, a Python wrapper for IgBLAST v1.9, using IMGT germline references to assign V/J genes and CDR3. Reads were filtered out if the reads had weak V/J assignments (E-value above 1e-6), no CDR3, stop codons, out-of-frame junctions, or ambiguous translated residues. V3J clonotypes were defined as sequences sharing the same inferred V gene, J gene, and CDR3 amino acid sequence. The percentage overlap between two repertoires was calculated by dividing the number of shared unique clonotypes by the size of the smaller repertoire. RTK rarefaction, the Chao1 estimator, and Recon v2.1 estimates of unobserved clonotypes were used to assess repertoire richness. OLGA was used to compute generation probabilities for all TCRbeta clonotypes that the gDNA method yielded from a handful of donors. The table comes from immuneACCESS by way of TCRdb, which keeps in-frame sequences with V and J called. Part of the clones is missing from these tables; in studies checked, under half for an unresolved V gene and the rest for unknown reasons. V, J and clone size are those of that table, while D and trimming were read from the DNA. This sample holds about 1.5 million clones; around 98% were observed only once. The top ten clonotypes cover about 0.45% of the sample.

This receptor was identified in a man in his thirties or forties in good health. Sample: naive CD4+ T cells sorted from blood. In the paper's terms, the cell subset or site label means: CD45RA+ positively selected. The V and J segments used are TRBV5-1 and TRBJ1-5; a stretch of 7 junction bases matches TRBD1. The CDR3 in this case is CASSLGTGNQPQHF. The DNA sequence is TGCGCCAGCAGCCTCGGGACAGGCAATCAGCCCCAGCATTTT.